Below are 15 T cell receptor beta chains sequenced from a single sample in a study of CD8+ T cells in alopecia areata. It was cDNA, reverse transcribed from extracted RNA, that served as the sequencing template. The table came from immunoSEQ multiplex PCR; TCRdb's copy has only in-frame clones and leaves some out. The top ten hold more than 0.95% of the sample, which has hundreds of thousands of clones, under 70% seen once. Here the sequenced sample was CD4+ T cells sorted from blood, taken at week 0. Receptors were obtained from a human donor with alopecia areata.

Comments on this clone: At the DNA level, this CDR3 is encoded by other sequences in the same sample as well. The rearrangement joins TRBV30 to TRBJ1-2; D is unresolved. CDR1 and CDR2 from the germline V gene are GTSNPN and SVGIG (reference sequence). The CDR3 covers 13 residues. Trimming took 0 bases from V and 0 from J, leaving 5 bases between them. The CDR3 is CAWSVLANYGYTF. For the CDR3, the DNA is TGTGCCTGGAGTGTCCTCGCTAACTATGGCTACACCTTC.

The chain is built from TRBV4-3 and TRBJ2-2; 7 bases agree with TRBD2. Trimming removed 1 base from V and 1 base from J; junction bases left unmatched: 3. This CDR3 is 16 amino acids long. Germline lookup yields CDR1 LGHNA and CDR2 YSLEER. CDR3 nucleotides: TGCGCCAGCAGCCAAGGAGCGGGGCAGAACACCGGGGAGCTGTTTTTT. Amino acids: CASSQGAGQNTGELFF.

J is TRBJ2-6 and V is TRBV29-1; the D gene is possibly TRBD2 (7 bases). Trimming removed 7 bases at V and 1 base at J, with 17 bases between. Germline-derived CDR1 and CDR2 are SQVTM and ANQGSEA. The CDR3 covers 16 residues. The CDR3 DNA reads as TGCAGCGCCATAGGCGGGGGCCGTTCTGGGGCCAACGTCCTGACTTTC. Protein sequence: CSAIGGGRSGANVLTF.

The CDR3 reads CASSYRDTSTDTQYF. CDR3 nucleotide sequence: TGCGCCAGCAGCTACCGGGACACGAGCACAGATACGCAGTATTTT. This rearrangement joins TRBV4-1 to TRBJ2-3, with a weak D call TRBD1 (6 bases). This CDR3 comprises 15 residues. Germline CDR1 MGHRA, CDR2 YSYEKL. V dropped 5 bases and J dropped 0 bases, with 12 bases sitting between them.

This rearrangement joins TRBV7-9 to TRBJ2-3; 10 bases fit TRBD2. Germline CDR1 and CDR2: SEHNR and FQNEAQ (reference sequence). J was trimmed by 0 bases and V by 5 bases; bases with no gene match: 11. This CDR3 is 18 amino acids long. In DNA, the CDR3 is TGTGCCAGCAGCCGTGGCTCTAGCGGGGGTCCTAGCACAGATACGCAGTATTTT. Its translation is CASSRGSSGGPSTDTQYF. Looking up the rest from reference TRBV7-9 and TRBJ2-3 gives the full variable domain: DTGVSQNPRHKITKRGQNVTFRCDPISEHNRLYWYRQTLGQGPEFLTYFQNEAQLEKSRLLSDRFSAERPKGSFSTLEIQRTEQGDSAMYLCASSRGSSGGPSTDTQYFGPGTRLTVL.

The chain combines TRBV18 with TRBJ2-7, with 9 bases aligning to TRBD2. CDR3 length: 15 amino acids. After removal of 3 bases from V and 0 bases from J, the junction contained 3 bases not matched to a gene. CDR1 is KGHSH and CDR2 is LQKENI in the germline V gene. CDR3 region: CASSPSGGISYEQYF. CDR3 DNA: TGTGCCAGCTCACCTAGCGGGGGAATCTCCTACGAGCAGTACTTC.

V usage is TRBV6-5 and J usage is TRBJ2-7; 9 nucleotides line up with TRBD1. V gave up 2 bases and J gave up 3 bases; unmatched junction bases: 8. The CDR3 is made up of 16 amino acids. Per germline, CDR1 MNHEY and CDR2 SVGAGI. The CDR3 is CASSYRGGQGVYEQYF. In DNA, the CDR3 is TGTGCCAGCAGTTACAGGGGGGGACAGGGAGTCTACGAGCAGTACTTC.

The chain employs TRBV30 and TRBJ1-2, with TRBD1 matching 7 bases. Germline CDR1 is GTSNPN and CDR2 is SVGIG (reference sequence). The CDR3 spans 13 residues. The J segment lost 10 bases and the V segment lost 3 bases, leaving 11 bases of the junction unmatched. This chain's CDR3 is CAWSGWDSEAYTF. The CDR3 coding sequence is TGTGCCTGGAGCGGTTGGGACAGCGAAGCCTACACCTTC.

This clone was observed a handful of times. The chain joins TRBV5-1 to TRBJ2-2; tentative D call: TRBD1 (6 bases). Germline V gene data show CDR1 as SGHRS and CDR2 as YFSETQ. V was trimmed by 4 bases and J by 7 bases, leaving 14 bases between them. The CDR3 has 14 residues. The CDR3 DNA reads TGCGCCAGCAGCCCCCTGGGACAAAACGGGGAGCTGTTTTTT. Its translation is CASSPLGQNGELFF.

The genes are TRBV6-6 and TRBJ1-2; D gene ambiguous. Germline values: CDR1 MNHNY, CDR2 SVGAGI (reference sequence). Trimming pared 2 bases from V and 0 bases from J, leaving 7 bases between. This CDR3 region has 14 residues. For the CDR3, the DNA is TGTGCCAGCAGTTACGGTCACCCTAACTATGGCTACACCTTC. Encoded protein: CASSYGHPNYGYTF.

The CDR3 sequence: CAWSRSRNSGNTIYF. CDR3 DNA sequence: TGTGCCTGGTCAAGATCTAGGAACTCTGGAAACACCATATATTTT. The chain is built from TRBV30 and TRBJ1-3; D is undetermined. Germline V gene sequence: CDR1 GTSNPN, CDR2 SVGIG (reference sequence). The CDR3 runs 15 residues. V dropped 5 bases and J dropped 0 bases, with 14 bases sitting between them.

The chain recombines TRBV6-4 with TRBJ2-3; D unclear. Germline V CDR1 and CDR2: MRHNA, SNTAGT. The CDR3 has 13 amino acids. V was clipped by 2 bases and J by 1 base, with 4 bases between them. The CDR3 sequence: CASSDLGTDTQYF. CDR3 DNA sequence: TGTGCCAGCAGTGACCTGGGCACAGATACGCAGTATTTT.

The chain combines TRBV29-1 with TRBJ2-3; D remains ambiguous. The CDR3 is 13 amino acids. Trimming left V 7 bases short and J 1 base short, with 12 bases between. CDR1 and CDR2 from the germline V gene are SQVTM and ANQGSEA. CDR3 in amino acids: CSATVGGTDTQYF. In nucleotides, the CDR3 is TGCAGCGCCACGGTAGGCGGCACAGATACGCAGTATTTT.

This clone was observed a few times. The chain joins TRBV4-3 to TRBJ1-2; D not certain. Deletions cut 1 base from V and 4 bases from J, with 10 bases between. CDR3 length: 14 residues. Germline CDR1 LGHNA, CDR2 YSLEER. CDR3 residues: CASSQATRTYGYTF. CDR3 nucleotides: TGCGCCAGCAGCCAAGCTACAAGAACCTATGGCTACACCTTC.

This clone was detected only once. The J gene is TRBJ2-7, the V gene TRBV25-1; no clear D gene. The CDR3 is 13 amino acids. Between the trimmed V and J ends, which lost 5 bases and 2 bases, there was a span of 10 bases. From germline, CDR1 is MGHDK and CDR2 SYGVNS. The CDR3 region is CASSQSPTYEQYF. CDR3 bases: TGTGCCAGCAGTCAATCACCAACCTACGAGCAGTACTTC.